This T cell receptor (beta chain) stems from a study of molecular identifiers for immune sequencing clone quantification. TCRdb re-called the PCR reads through MiXCR, storing one row per CDR3 protein. The sample holds 600,000 to 650,000 distinct CDR3 sequences; less than 20% are singletons and the top ten take roughly 0.9%. Trimming removed 6 bases from V and 1 base from J; junction bases left unmatched: 6. Per the germline V gene, CDR1 is MNHEY and CDR2 is SVGEGT. The CDR3 has 15 residues. This clonotype came up many times. Researchers sorted naive CD8 T cells as cells that were CD8+CD4-CCR7+CD45RA+.

Sequenced sample: naive CD8+ T cells from blood, with Jurkat cell RNA spiked in. Indicated subset: FACS-sorted CD8+CD4-CCR7+CD45RA+ naive T cells. The receptor was isolated from a human donor in good health. Some libraries in this study had Jurkat cell RNA spiked in. The rearrangement uses TRBV6-2 or TRBV6-3 and TRBJ2-1, with 7 positions matching TRBD1. Here the CDR3 reads CASSNTGASYNEQFF. The CDR3 coding sequence is TGTGCCAGCAGCAACACAGGGGCTTCCTACAATGAGCAGTTCTTC.